These 18 T cell receptor beta chains originate from one sample sequenced in a study of CD8+ T cells in alopecia areata. In each case, RNA was isolated and then reverse transcribed into cDNA as the sequencing template. Here immunoSEQ multiplex PCR was the method, and the copy in TCRdb shows in-frame clones only, minus some. The data contain 150,000 or so clones, roughly 50% of them singletons. The sequenced sample was CD4+ T cells sorted from blood. The receptors here all came from a human donor with alopecia areata.

In this sample, this clone turned up a few times. The chain recombines TRBV2 with TRBJ2-1; 7 bases line up with TRBD1. CDR3 length: 17 amino acids. Germline V lookup: CDR1 SNHLY, CDR2 FYNNEI. V lost 6 bases and J lost 0; bases outside the gene matches: 11. CDR3 DNA: TGTGCCAGCAGCCCAGCGGACAGGCCAAGCTCCTACAATGAGCAGTTCTTC. This translates into CASSPADRPSSYNEQFF. The full variable domain, rest sourced from reference TRBV2 and TRBJ2-1, is EPEVTQTPSHQVTQMGQEVILRCVPISNHLYFYWYRQILGQKVEFLVSFYNNEISEKSEIFDDQFSVERPDGSNFTLKIRSTKLEDSAMYFCASSPADRPSSYNEQFFGPGTRLTVL.

The chain joins TRBV29-1 to TRBJ2-2, with D possibly matching TRBD2 (5 bases). Trimming stripped 4 bases from V and 1 base from J, with 10 bases between. Germline V lookup: CDR1 SQVTM, CDR2 ANQGSEA. The CDR3 runs to 14 residues. This CDR3 reads CSVGGSQNTGELFF. The CDR3 region has the DNA TGCAGCGTTGGCGGGTCGCAGAACACCGGGGAGCTGTTTTTT.

The V gene is TRBV5-1, the J gene TRBJ1-4; D is perhaps TRBD1 (6 bases). The CDR3 runs 14 residues. The V end was cut by 5 bases, the J end by 5 bases, with 13 bases between. The germline V gene has CDR1 SGHRS and CDR2 YFSETQ. This chain's CDR3 is CASRTDSQNEKLFF. CDR3 coding DNA: TGCGCCAGCAGGACGGACAGTCAGAATGAAAAACTGTTTTTT.

Only one count was recorded for this clone. J is TRBJ1-1 and V is TRBV29-1; tentative D call: TRBD1 (5 bases). The CDR3 runs 11 residues. The V end was cut by 4 bases, the J end by 6 bases, with 9 bases between. Per the germline V gene, CDR1 is SQVTM and CDR2 is ANQGSEA. CDR3 nucleotides: TGCAGCGTTGCAGGGACCGCTGAAGCTTTCTTT. This sequence encodes CSVAGTAEAFF. Full variable domain (missing parts from reference TRBV29-1 and TRBJ1-1): SAVISQKPSRDICQRGTSLTIQCQVDSQVTMMFWYRQQPGQSLTLIATANQGSEATYESGFVIDKFPISRPNLTFSTLTVSNMSPEDSSIYLCSVAGTAEAFFGQGTRLTVV.

The genes are TRBV11-2 and TRBJ2-6; D not certain. Per the germline V gene, CDR1 is SGHAT and CDR2 is FQNNGV. V gave up 3 bases and J gave up 0 bases, with 6 bases separating them. The CDR3 totals 15 residues. CDR3: CASSFPHSGANVLTF. In DNA, the CDR3 is TGTGCCAGCAGCTTTCCCCACTCTGGGGCCAACGTCCTGACTTTC.

This clone appeared a few times. The chain joins TRBV29-1 to TRBJ2-1; weak D call: TRBD2 (5 bases). CDR1 is SQVTM, CDR2 ANQGSEA, per germline. V was cut by 3 bases and J by 6 bases, with 18 bases left in between. This CDR3 has 15 residues. CDR3 region: CSVDAMYEGSNEQFF. The CDR3 DNA sequence: TGCAGCGTTGACGCGATGTATGAGGGAAGCAATGAGCAGTTCTTC.

The chain recombines TRBV5-1 with TRBJ2-1; TRBD2 aligns across 7 bases. Germline V gene data show CDR1 as SGHRS and CDR2 as YFSETQ. This CDR3 is built from 14 residues. V lost 4 bases to trimming and J lost 2 bases; unmatched junction nucleotides: 3. CDR3: CASSRGVPYNEQFF. The CDR3 nucleotides are TGCGCCAGCAGCCGGGGGGTTCCCTACAATGAGCAGTTCTTC.

This clone was counted a few times. This chain joins TRBV13 and TRBJ2-5; D is uncertain. The germline V and J ends were trimmed by 5 bases and 5 bases, with 12 bases remaining between them. This CDR3 region has 13 residues. The germline V gene has CDR1 PRHDT and CDR2 FYEKMQ (reference sequence). As DNA, the CDR3 is TGTGCCAGCAGCATACCTCCTGGGGAGACCCAGTACTTC. It yields the protein CASSIPPGETQYF.

Here the CDR3 reads CASRFSSGRPDTQYF. As DNA, the CDR3 is TGTGCCAGCAGGTTTTCTAGCGGGAGACCAGATACGCAGTATTTT. The V and J genes are TRBV6-6 and TRBJ2-3; 10 nucleotides align to TRBD2. Germline values: CDR1 MNHNY, CDR2 SVGAGI (reference sequence). This CDR3 has 15 residues. J lost 4 bases, V lost 6 bases, and 7 bases had no gene match.

The chain combines TRBV27 with TRBJ2-2; D is possibly TRBD2 (5 bases). CDR3 length: 15 residues. Germline CDR1 MNHEY, CDR2 SMNVEV (reference sequence). V was shortened by 5 bases and J by 1 base, with 11 bases between the two germline ends. CDR3 bases: TGTGCCAGCAGTGTGCGGGTACGGAACACCGGGGAGCTGTTTTTT. This gives the protein CASSVRVRNTGELFF.

The rearrangement links TRBV11-2 to TRBJ2-7; 8 bases align to TRBD2. V lost 1 base, J lost 7 bases, and 6 bases stayed unmatched. Germline V gene data show CDR1 as SGHAT and CDR2 as FQNNGV. CDR3 length equals 14 residues. The CDR3 spells CASSLVAGGGEQYF. CDR3 in DNA: TGTGCCAGCAGCTTAGTTGCGGGGGGCGGAGAGCAGTACTTC.

This clone showed up just a few times. This chain connects TRBV10-3 to TRBJ2-5; 7 bases match TRBD1. This CDR3 has 15 residues. V lost 2 bases, J lost 3 bases, and 6 bases stayed unmatched. Per the germline V gene, CDR1 is ENHRY and CDR2 is SYGVKD. The CDR3 loop is CAISEEGAGEETQYF. The CDR3 nucleotides are TGTGCCATCAGTGAGGAGGGGGCAGGAGAAGAGACCCAGTACTTC.

This chain links TRBV5-4 with TRBJ2-4; D might be TRBD1 (5 bases). This CDR3 comprises 15 residues. Trimming removed 7 bases at V and 3 bases at J, with 17 bases between. Looked up from germline, CDR1 is SGHNT and CDR2 is YYREEE (reference sequence). CDR3 DNA: TGTGCCAGCCACAGAGAAGGGGTCGGCAAAAACATTCAGTACTTC. Protein product: CASHREGVGKNIQYF.

V gene TRBV4-1 combines with J gene TRBJ1-2; a weak D match, TRBD1 (5 bases). Germline CDR1 and CDR2: MGHRA and YSYEKL. The CDR3 extends over 14 amino acids. V lost 0 bases, J lost 8 bases, and 13 bases lay in between. The CDR3: CASSQDGARDGYTF. CDR3 DNA: TGCGCCAGCAGCCAAGATGGGGCCAGGGACGGCTACACCTTC.

This chain connects TRBV29-1 to TRBJ2-1; 7 nucleotides line up with TRBD2. The CDR3 is 14 amino acids. Trimming took 7 bases from V and 6 from J; bases not matched to a gene: 12. Per germline, CDR1 SQVTM and CDR2 ANQGSEA. This CDR3 is CSGSSGNLGNEQFF. The DNA of the CDR3 is TGCAGCGGCTCAAGCGGGAACTTAGGCAATGAGCAGTTCTTC.

The chain employs TRBV29-1 and TRBJ2-5; D not resolved. V shed 6 bases and J shed 2 bases, with 13 bases lying between them. Germline CDR1 SQVTM, CDR2 ANQGSEA. This CDR3 is 13 amino acids long. CDR3 sequence: CSVFRQLQETQYF. As DNA, the CDR3 is TGCAGCGTGTTTCGGCAGCTACAAGAGACCCAGTACTTC.

The gene calls are TRBV19 and TRBJ2-7; 13 bases match TRBD2. The V gene's germline CDR1 is LNHDA and CDR2 SQIVND (reference sequence). The V and J ends lost 5 bases and 8 bases, in that order; junction bases with no gene match: 9. The CDR3 loop spans 15 amino acids. CDR3 protein: CASSQSGTSGTKQYF. The CDR3 DNA is TGTGCCAGTAGTCAGAGCGGGACTAGCGGGACCAAGCAGTACTTC.

The chain recombines TRBV30 with TRBJ2-5; weak D call: TRBD2 (6 bases). This CDR3 region has 15 residues. CDR1 and CDR2 from the germline V gene are GTSNPN and SVGIG (reference sequence). V lost 3 bases and J 1 base, leaving 15 bases between the germline ends. The CDR3 loop reads CAWRNSGGAQETQYF. Written as DNA, the CDR3 is TGTGCCTGGAGGAACTCGGGCGGGGCCCAAGAGACCCAGTACTTC. The full variable domain, its missing parts supplied by reference TRBV30 and TRBJ2-5, is SQTIHQWPATLVQPVGSPLSLECTVEGTSNPNLYWYRQAAGRGLQLLFYSVGIGQISSEVPQNLSASRPQDRQFILSSKKLLLSDSGFYLCAWRNSGGAQETQYFGPGTRLLVL.